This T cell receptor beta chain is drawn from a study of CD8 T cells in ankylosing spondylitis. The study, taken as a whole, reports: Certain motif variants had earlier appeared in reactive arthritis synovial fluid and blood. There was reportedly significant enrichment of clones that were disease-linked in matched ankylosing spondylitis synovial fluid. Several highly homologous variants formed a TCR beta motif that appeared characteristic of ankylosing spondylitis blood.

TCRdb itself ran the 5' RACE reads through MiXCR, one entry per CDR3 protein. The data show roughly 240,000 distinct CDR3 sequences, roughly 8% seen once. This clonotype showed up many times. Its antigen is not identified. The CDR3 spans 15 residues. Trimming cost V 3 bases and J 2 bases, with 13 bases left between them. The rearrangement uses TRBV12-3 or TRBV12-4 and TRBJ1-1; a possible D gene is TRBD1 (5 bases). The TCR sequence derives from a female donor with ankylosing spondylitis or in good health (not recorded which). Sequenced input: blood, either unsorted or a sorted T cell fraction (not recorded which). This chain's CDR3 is CASSFRVWGNTEAFF. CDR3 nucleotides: TGTGCCAGCAGTTTCAGGGTTTGGGGAAACACTGAAGCTTTCTTT.